This record looks at one T cell receptor beta chain sequence and its context. CDR3 length equals 12 residues. Trimming stripped 11 bases from V and 7 bases from J, with 17 bases between. CDR1 SNHLY and CDR2 FYNNEI come from the germline V gene. Per the study methods: Nucleated cell number was recorded as an estimate derived from reference gene primer amplification. Method: immunoSEQ multiplex PCR; TCRdb's copy keeps in-frame clones and lacks some. V and J calls and clone size follow that table, whereas D and trimming were derived from the DNA. The profile covers 150,000 to 180,000 clones, with approximately 90% appearing a single time and roughly 15% taken by the ten largest. The data originate from a study of blood T cell repertoires in COVID-19. Across the whole study: Sites across the United States, Italy and Spain contributed samples from acute and convalescent COVID-19. The analysed material was cDNA or gDNA that came from T cells, B-cell-depleted T cells, or PBMCs.

V gene TRBV2 combines with J gene TRBJ1-1; TRBD1 is a possible D gene (5 bases). The origin of this receptor is a middle-aged woman with acute or convalescent COVID-19. Sequencing was performed on peripheral blood. CDR3 in amino acids: CAGTQGVGEAFF. The CDR3 nucleotides read TGTGCCGGAACTCAAGGGGTTGGTGAAGCTTTCTTT.